The sequence of this TCR beta chain was determined in a study of blood T cell repertoires in COVID-19. The wider study: Acute-phase and convalescent COVID-19 samples originated in the United States, Italy and Spain. From T cells, B-cell-depleted T cells, or PBMCs came the material, which was cDNA or gDNA.

Methods used by the authors: The authors estimated nucleated cell counts from reference gene primer amplification. Clones were sequenced by immunoSEQ multiplex PCR, and TCRdb holds only the in-frame ones, with some missing. The V and J calls and clone size come from that table; D and trimming were worked out from the DNA. The repertoire holds approximately 130,000 clones, with 85% to 90% as singletons. Germline V gives CDR1 SGHTA, CDR2 FQGNSA. This CDR3 contains 15 residues. Trimming cost V 5 bases and J 9 bases; bases outside gene matches: 10. The clonotype comes from a man in his 70s with active or convalescent COVID-19. The sequenced sample consisted of peripheral blood. This chain uses TRBV7-2 with TRBJ2-7; 13 bases are shared with TRBD2. Here the CDR3 reads CASSTSGTSGKVQYF. The CDR3 nucleotides are TGTGCCAGCAGCACATCCGGGACTAGCGGGAAGGTGCAGTACTTC.